This T cell receptor beta chain was captured by sequencing in a study of T cells after yellow fever vaccination. Study findings and constraints: Detected again after the booster were most primary-vaccination clones, at approximately 96% CD4 and about 90% CD8. A small proportion of clonotypes was detected in both the CD4 and CD8 compartments. The secondary response was weaker but peaked faster, day 5 versus 15.

This CDR3 has 12 residues. Germline loops: CDR1 DFQATT, CDR2 SNEGSKA (reference sequence). The trim removed 6 bases at V and 3 bases at J, leaving 5 bases unmatched. The authors made TCR cDNA by 5'RACE template switching, adding a universal primer site and UMIs. MiXCR, applied by TCRdb to the 5' RACE reads, yields one record per CDR3 protein. The table lists a few hundred thousand distinct CDR3 sequences, roughly 6.2% of them singletons. There are a few counts of this clonotype. Its antigen is as yet unknown. The sequenced sample was PBMCs, obtained 5 days after the yellow fever booster vaccination. The TCR was taken from a man aged 30 to 39 who received the YFV17D yellow fever vaccine. V usage is TRBV20-1 and J usage is TRBJ2-7; 7 bases agree with TRBD1. CDR3 coding DNA: TGCAGTGCGCGCCGGGACAGCTACGAGCAGTACTTC. Amino acids: CSARRDSYEQYF.